This TCR beta chain was captured by sequencing in a study of T cell responses to AZD1222 COVID-19 vaccine. The method was immunoSEQ multiplex PCR; TCRdb's version includes in-frame clones alone and lacks a portion of them. Of roughly 90,000 clones in the sample, about 89% were seen once. Germline CDR1 reads KGHSH; CDR2 reads LQKENI. Trimming pared 3 bases from V and 1 base from J, leaving 18 bases between. The CDR3 length is 17 residues. The chain employs TRBV18 and TRBJ1-2; D unclear. This sequence was found in an adult in good health. This sample comprised peripheral blood, obtained on day 0 of MenACWY control vaccination. CDR3: CASSPQEDAIYNYGYTF. CDR3 sequence (DNA): TGTGCCAGCTCACCTCAGGAAGATGCCATCTATAACTATGGCTACACCTTC.